The clone carrying this T cell receptor (beta chain) has only one observation. The data originate from a study of blood T cell repertoires in COVID-19. Study at large: COVID-19 samples from acute and convalescent phases originated in the United States, Italy and Spain. T cells, B-cell-depleted T cells, or PBMCs provided the cDNA or gDNA that served as material.

In the authors' methods: Amplifying reference gene primers gave estimates of nucleated cell counts. Assay used: immunoSEQ multiplex PCR; TCRdb lists only in-frame clones, some missing. Clonal size and the V and J genes are those of that table, whereas D and trimming came from the DNA. The repertoire holds 70,000 or so clones, with roughly 85% as singletons. V gave up 8 bases and J gave up 6 bases, with 11 bases separating them. This CDR3 spans 11 amino acids. Germline V gene lookup returns CDR1 MNHEY and CDR2 SVGAGI. The TCR originated in an elderly woman with active or convalescent COVID-19. The chain uses TRBV6-5 and TRBJ2-7; D gene unclear. Sequenced: peripheral blood. The CDR3 is CASSTRSEQYF. The CDR3 region has the DNA TGTGCCAGCTCCACGAGGTCCGAGCAGTACTTC.